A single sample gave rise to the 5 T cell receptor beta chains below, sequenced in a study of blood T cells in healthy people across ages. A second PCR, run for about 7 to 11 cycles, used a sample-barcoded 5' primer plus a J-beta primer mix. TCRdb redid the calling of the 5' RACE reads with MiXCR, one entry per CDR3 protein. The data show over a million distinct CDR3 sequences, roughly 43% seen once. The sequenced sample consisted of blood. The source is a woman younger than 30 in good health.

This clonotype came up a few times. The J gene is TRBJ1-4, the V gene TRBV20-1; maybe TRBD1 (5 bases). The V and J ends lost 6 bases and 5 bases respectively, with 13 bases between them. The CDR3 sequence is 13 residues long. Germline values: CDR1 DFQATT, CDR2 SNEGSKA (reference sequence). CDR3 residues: CSAQNGGNEKLFF. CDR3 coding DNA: TGCAGTGCCCAAAACGGGGGGAATGAAAAACTGTTTTTT.

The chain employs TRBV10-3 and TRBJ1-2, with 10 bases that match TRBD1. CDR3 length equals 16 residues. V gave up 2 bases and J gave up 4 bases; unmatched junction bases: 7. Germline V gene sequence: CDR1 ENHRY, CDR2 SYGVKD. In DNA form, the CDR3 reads TGTGCCATCAGTGAGGTCGGGACAGGGGATATCTATGGCTACACCTTC. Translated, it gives CAISEVGTGDIYGYTF.

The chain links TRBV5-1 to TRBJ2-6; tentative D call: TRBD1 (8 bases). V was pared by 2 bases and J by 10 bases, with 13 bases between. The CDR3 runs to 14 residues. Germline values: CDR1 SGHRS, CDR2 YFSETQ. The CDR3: CASSFTGGDNVLTF. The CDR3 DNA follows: TGCGCCAGCAGCTTTACAGGGGGGGATAACGTCCTGACTTTC.

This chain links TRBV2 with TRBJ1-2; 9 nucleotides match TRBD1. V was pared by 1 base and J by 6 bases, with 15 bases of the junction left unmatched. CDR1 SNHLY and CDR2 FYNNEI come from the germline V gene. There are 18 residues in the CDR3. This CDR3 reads CASSEEPGQGLTGDGYTF. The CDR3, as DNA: TGTGCCAGCAGTGAAGAGCCGGGACAGGGTCTTACGGGCGATGGCTACACCTTC.

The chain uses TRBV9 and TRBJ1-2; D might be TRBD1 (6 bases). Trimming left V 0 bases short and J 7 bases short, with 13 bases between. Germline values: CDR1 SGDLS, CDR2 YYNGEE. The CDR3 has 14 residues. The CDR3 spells CASSVGAGERGYTF. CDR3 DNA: TGTGCCAGCAGCGTAGGAGCAGGGGAGCGTGGCTACACCTTC. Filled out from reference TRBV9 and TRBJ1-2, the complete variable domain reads DSGVTQTPKHLITATGQRVTLRCSPRSGDLSVYWYQQSLDQGLQFLIQYYNGEERAKGNILERFSAQQFPDLHSELNLSSLELGDSALYFCASSVGAGERGYTFGSGTRLTVV.